These 22 T cell receptor beta chains were all obtained from the same sample, sequenced in a study of T cells of healthy individuals. TCRdb re-analysed the 5' RACE reads in MiXCR, keeping a single row per CDR3 protein. The repertoire includes about 82,000 distinct CDR3 sequences, around 5.1% of them detected once, and about 7.5% sits in the top ten. The receptors derive from a female donor in good health.

V and J are TRBV21-1 and TRBJ1-6. TRBV21-1 is flagged as a pseudogene. CDR3 size: 16 residues. This CDR3 is CASSKDDIVVVSPLHF. The CDR3 nucleotides are TGTGCCAGCAGCAAAGATGATATAGTGGTTGTTTCACCCCTCCACTTT.

This clonotype was seen only a few times. This chain uses TRBV14 with TRBJ1-1, with 7 bases matching TRBD1. CDR1 SGHDN and CDR2 FVKESK come from the germline V gene. This CDR3 is 17 amino acids long. V lost 3 bases and J lost 0; bases outside the gene matches: 10. The CDR3 sequence: CASSHPTGLPVNTEAFF. For the CDR3, the DNA is TGTGCCAGCAGCCACCCGACAGGGCTCCCCGTGAACACTGAAGCTTTCTTT.

This clonotype was recorded many times. CDR3 sequence reads: CASSPGQGPVYGYTF. CDR3 nucleotide sequence: TGTGCCAGCAGTCCAGGACAGGGGCCAGTCTATGGCTACACCTTC. The gene calls are TRBV12-3 or TRBV12-4 and TRBJ1-2; 9 bases are shared with TRBD1. J gave up 4 bases and V 5 bases, and 8 bases lay outside the gene matches. This CDR3 spans 15 amino acids.

The chain is built from TRBV6-2 or TRBV6-3 and TRBJ1-5; weak D call: TRBD1 (5 bases). V was shortened by 5 bases and J by 6 bases, with 5 bases between the two germline ends. Germline V gene data show CDR1 as MNHEY and CDR2 as SVGEGT. The CDR3 is 11 amino acids. DNA for the CDR3: TGTGCCAGCAGTGACAGTCAGCCCCAGCATTTT. As protein: CASSDSQPQHF.

A few counts support this clonotype. At one of its ends the junction is not consistent with the germline gene, which may arise from a read error. For the CDR3, the DNA is TGCGCCAGCAGCTTGGTGCAGGCGGATAATTCACCCCTCCACTTT. It encodes CASSLVQADNSPLHF. The V and J genes are TRBV5-4 and TRBJ1-6; the D is unclear. Germline loops: CDR1 SGHNT, CDR2 YYREEE (reference sequence). This CDR3 is 15 amino acids long.

This clonotype appeared a few times. This chain connects TRBV18 to TRBJ2-7; D call uncertain. The germline V gene has CDR1 KGHSH and CDR2 LQKENI. Trimming took off 2 bases at V and 8 bases at J, with 13 bases between the two ends. The CDR3 spans 13 residues. CDR3 region: CASSPGNAGKQYF. CDR3 coding DNA: TGTGCCAGCTCACCAGGTAATGCTGGAAAGCAGTACTTC.

In this sample, this clonotype turned up a few times. This chain joins TRBV28 and TRBJ1-5; the D is unclear. Trimming removed 5 bases from V and 0 bases from J, with 11 bases in between. Germline V gene sequence: CDR1 MDHEN, CDR2 SYDVKM. The CDR3 is made up of 15 amino acids. CDR3 amino acids: CASSPGSISNQPQHF. The DNA of the CDR3 is TGTGCCAGCAGTCCGGGATCCATTAGCAATCAGCCCCAGCATTTT.

A few counts support this clonotype. As DNA, the CDR3 is TGTGCCTACTCGGACAGTAACTATGGCTACACCTTC. Amino acid sequence: CAYSDSNYGYTF. The rearrangement uses TRBV30 and TRBJ1-2; D perhaps matches TRBD1 (6 bases). Germline CDR1 is GTSNPN and CDR2 is SVGIG (reference sequence). The V gene lost 7 bases and the J gene lost 1 base, with 10 bases spanning the gap. The CDR3 runs to 12 residues. Supplemented by reference TRBV30 and TRBJ1-2, the full variable domain reads SQTIHQWPATLVQPVGSPLSLECTVEGTSNPNLYWYRQAAGRGLQLLFYSVGIGQISSEVPQNLSASRPQDRQFILSSKKLLLSDSGFYLCAYSDSNYGYTFGSGTRLTVV.

This clonotype was found a few times. The chain is built from TRBV13 and TRBJ1-1; 9 nucleotides align to TRBD1. Looked up from germline, CDR1 is PRHDT and CDR2 is FYEKMQ (reference sequence). This CDR3 has 14 amino acids. Germline trimming cut 5 bases from V and 10 bases from J; bases unmatched to any gene: 11. Written as DNA, the CDR3 is TGTGCCAGCAGCCCAGTCCCGGGACAGGGTTTAGCTTTCTTT. Its protein product is CASSPVPGQGLAFF.

The gene calls are TRBV7-2 and TRBJ1-3; no reliable D call. V gave up 1 base and J gave up 2 bases, with 12 bases separating them. CDR1 and CDR2 from the germline V gene are SGHTA and FQGNSA. The CDR3 is 16 residues long. The CDR3 sequence: CASSLGFAGTGNTIYF. The DNA for the CDR3 is TGTGCCAGCAGCTTAGGGTTTGCGGGGACTGGAAACACCATATATTTT.

This clonotype was picked up many times. The chain links TRBV4-1 to TRBJ2-3; no clear D. CDR1 MGHRA and CDR2 YSYEKL come from the germline V gene. V shed 3 bases and J shed 2 bases, with 15 bases lying between them. This CDR3 has 16 amino acids. The DNA of the CDR3 is TGCGCCAGCAGCCACGTGAACATGGGTTTCACAGATACGCAGTATTTT. Its translation is CASSHVNMGFTDTQYF.

This clonotype was observed at least ten times. The chain couples TRBV9 to TRBJ2-3; no definite D call. CDR1 SGDLS and CDR2 YYNGEE come from the germline V gene. This CDR3 spans 14 amino acids. V was trimmed by 0 bases and J by 1 base, leaving 6 bases between them. CDR3 bases: TGTGCCAGCAGCGTAGACGTAGGCACAGATACGCAGTATTTT. This gives the protein CASSVDVGTDTQYF.

This clonotype was counted ten times or more. This chain links TRBV12-3 or TRBV12-4 with TRBJ2-5, with D unresolved. Trimming stripped 3 bases from V and 5 bases from J, with 10 bases between. This CDR3 comprises 13 residues. The CDR3 sequence: CASSLALGETQYF. The CDR3 DNA follows: TGTGCCAGCAGTTTGGCCCTCGGTGAGACCCAGTACTTC.

In nucleotides, the CDR3 is TGTGCCAGCAGTGAAGCGTCGGCGGGCTCCTACGAGCAGTACTTC. Translation gives CASSEASAGSYEQYF. The chain links TRBV6-1 to TRBJ2-7, with D perhaps matching TRBD2 (5 bases). V gave up 0 bases and J gave up 0 bases, with 9 bases separating them. There are 15 residues in the CDR3. The germline V gene encodes CDR1 MNHNS and CDR2 SASEGT.

This clonotype was detected many times. The chain joins TRBV12-5 to TRBJ2-3; possibly TRBD2 for D (7 bases). From germline, CDR1 is LGHNT and CDR2 FRNRAP. This CDR3 is 15 amino acids long. V lost 4 bases, J lost 2 bases, and 13 bases lay in between. The CDR3 nucleotides are TGTGCTAGTGGTTGGGGGGGGCGCGACACAGATACGCAGTATTTT. It is translated as CASGWGGRDTDTQYF.

This clonotype was observed a handful of times. The chain uses TRBV18 and TRBJ1-3, with D possibly matching TRBD1 (5 bases). The CDR3 length is 20 residues. CDR1 and CDR2 from the germline V gene are KGHSH and LQKENI. Trimming shortened V by 2 bases and J by 1 base, and 24 bases separated the two germline ends. DNA of the CDR3: TGTGCCAGCTCACCAGAGCCCCGGGACCTCTCGAACCCGTCTGGAAACACCATATATTTT. Its protein product is CASSPEPRDLSNPSGNTIYF.

Ten or more counts support this clonotype. This chain connects TRBV6-5 to TRBJ2-2; 8 positions agree with TRBD1. The V and J ends lost 4 bases and 5 bases, in that order; junction bases with no gene match: 9. The germline gives CDR1 MNHEY, CDR2 SVGAGI. CDR3 size: 16 residues. CDR3 DNA: TGTGCCAGCAGTTCACTGGACAGGGCGACGACCGGGGAGCTGTTTTTT. This codes for CASSSLDRATTGELFF.

Many counts were recorded for this clonotype. This chain uses TRBV3-1 with TRBJ1-5, with D tentatively TRBD1 (5 bases). Deletions cut 4 bases from V and 2 bases from J, with 9 bases between. The CDR3 extends over 14 amino acids. Germline assignment: CDR1 LGHDT and CDR2 YNNKEL (reference sequence). The CDR3 region has the DNA TGTGCCAGCAGCCGAGGCAGGGGCAATCAGCCCCAGCATTTT. Its protein is CASSRGRGNQPQHF.

In this sample, this clonotype turned up many times. The chain employs TRBV29-1 and TRBJ2-1, with a tentative D call TRBD2 (6 bases). The germline CDR1 and CDR2 sequences are SQVTM and ANQGSEA. The CDR3 sequence is 14 residues long. V lost 7 bases and J lost 3, with 16 bases in between. The CDR3 protein is CSGIVADNYNEQFF. CDR3 DNA sequence: TGCAGCGGTATTGTAGCGGATAACTACAATGAGCAGTTCTTC.

This clonotype was counted at least ten times. The rearrangement joins TRBV7-9 to TRBJ2-7, with no clear D. V shed 7 bases and J shed 5 bases, with 21 bases lying between them. The CDR3 covers 15 residues. Germline CDR1 is SEHNR and CDR2 is FQNEAQ (reference sequence). The CDR3 loop is CASTPGPIIVNEQYF. CDR3 coding DNA: TGTGCCAGCACCCCGGGCCCCATAATTGTCAACGAGCAGTACTTC.

This clonotype has ten or more counts. The chain couples TRBV12-3 or TRBV12-4 to TRBJ2-3; D is perhaps TRBD2 (5 bases). V was pared by 3 bases and J by 8 bases, with 15 bases between. The CDR3 sequence is 14 residues long. CDR3 region: CASSFWSLEGTQYF. DNA of the CDR3: TGTGCCAGCAGTTTTTGGTCTCTCGAGGGTACGCAGTATTTT.

This clonotype was detected many times. V usage is TRBV30 and J usage is TRBJ2-3; 7 bases agree with TRBD2. The CDR3 spans 14 residues. The trim removed 2 bases at V and 2 bases at J, leaving 4 bases unmatched. CDR1 GTSNPN and CDR2 SVGIG come from the germline V gene (reference sequence). The DNA of the CDR3 is TGTGCCTGGAGTCTCGGGACTACCACAGATACGCAGTATTTT. This translates into CAWSLGTTTDTQYF.